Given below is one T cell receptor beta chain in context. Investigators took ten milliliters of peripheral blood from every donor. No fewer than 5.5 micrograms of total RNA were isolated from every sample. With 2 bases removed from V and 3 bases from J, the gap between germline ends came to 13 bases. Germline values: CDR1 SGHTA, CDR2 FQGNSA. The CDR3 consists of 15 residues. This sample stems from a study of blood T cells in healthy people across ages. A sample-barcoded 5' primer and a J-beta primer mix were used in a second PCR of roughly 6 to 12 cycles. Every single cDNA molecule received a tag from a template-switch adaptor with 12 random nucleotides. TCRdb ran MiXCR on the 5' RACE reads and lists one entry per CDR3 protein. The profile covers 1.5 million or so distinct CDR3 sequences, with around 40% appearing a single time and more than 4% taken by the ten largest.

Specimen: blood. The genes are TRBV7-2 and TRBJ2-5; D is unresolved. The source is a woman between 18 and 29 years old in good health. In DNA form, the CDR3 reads TGTGCCAGCAGCTTAAGGGTCGTTGGAAAAGAGACCCAGTACTTC. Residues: CASSLRVVGKETQYF.